This T cell receptor (beta chain) was sequenced during a study of T cell responses to AZD1222 COVID-19 vaccine. Study results and caveats: Two AZD1222 administrations were followed by greater Spike-specific TCR breadth and depth. Epitopes outside B.1.351 and B.1.1.7 mutated regions reportedly drew nearly half of spike TCRs. Clonal diversity was possibly underestimated; the donors were predominantly white British and more often female. Of the AZD1222 recipients, only six were seropositive at baseline.

The CDR3 extends over 14 amino acids. With 3 bases clipped from V and 5 bases from J, the junction kept 4 bases outside the gene matches. Germline CDR1 reads GTSNPN; CDR2 reads SVGIG (reference sequence). Data came from immunoSEQ multiplex PCR; TCRdb stores just in-frame clones and leaves some out. This table has about 110,000 clones, roughly 90% appearing once. Worth noting for this clone: Its antigen is as yet unknown.

Sequenced material: peripheral blood, taken on day 0 of MenACWY control vaccination. This TCR was recovered from an adult in good health. The chain is built from TRBV30 and TRBJ2-5; 12 positions match TRBD1. CDR3 in DNA: TGTGCCTGGAGCGGGACAGGGGGCAAGGAGACCCAGTACTTC. Protein product: CAWSGTGGKETQYF.